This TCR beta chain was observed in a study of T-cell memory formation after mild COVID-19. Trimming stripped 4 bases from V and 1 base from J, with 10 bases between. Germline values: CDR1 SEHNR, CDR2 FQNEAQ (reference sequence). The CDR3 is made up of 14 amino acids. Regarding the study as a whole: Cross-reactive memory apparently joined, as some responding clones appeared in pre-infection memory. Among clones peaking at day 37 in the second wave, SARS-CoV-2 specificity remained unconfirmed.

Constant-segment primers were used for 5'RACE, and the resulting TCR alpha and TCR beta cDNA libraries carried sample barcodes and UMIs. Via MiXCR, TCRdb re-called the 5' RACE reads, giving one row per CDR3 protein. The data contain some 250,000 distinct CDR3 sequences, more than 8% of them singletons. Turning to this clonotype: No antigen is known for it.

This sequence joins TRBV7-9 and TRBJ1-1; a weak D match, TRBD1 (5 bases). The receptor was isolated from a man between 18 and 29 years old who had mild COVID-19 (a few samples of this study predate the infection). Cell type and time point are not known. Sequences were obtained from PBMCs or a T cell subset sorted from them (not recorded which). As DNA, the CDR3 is TGTGCCAGCAGCTCCCAGGGAGAGAACACTGAAGCTTTCTTT. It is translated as CASSSQGENTEAFF. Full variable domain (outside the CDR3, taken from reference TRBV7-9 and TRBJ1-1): DTGVSQNPRHKITKRGQNVTFRCDPISEHNRLYWYRQTLGQGPEFLTYFQNEAQLEKSRLLSDRFSAERPKGSFSTLEIQRTEQGDSAMYLCASSSQGENTEAFFGQGTRLTVV.